The T cell receptor (beta chain) under discussion was sequenced for a study of shared clonotypes between healthy human individuals. Study-wide points: Naive subsets generally exceeded memory subsets in estimated richness. Rarefaction exposed incomplete sorted-subset sequencing despite large depth.

At deep level, the assay was performed. Method: immunoSEQ multiplex PCR; TCRdb's copy keeps in-frame clones and lacks some. The data show approximately 2.4 million clones, with under 97% seen just once and roughly 0.13% held by the top ten. This clone has only a few counts. What it binds is not known. CDR3 length: 14 amino acids. Germline V gene sequence: CDR1 SGHAT, CDR2 FQNNGV. Losses at the gene ends were 4 bases for V and 0 bases for J; bases not matched to a gene: 3. Naive CD4+ cells were CD45RA-selected; the remaining cells were memory. This sequence was found in a young man in good health. Sequences were obtained from naive CD4+ T cells sorted from blood. Stated subset: CD45RA+ positively selected. The chain carries TRBV11-2 and TRBJ2-7; 7 bases match TRBD2. The CDR3 DNA reads as TGTGCCAGCAGCTCGTCTAGCGGCTCCTACGAGCAGTACTTC. It encodes CASSSSSGSYEQYF.